This T cell receptor beta chain was recorded in a study of identical twins. Study-wide points: Fewer insertions characterized abundant cord blood beta clonotypes, whereas memory repertoires showed none. Twins showed weaker excess sharing in their beta out-of-frame sequences. With monozygotic twins, out-of-frame TCR alpha sharing exceeded what models estimated.

Template switching added a universal primer binding site, and final cDNA carried unique molecular identifiers. TCRdb recomputed calls from the 5' RACE reads with MiXCR, one row per CDR3 protein. Among approximately 500,000 distinct CDR3 sequences, approximately 16% were seen once, and the ten largest hold 0.35% to 0.45%. Germline CDR1 is DFQATT and CDR2 is SNEGSKA (reference sequence). The CDR3 totals 13 residues. As concerns this clonotype: Its antigen is not known. One end of the junction varies from germline; a read error may be responsible.

These records were also assigned to another study, of yellow fever vaccine responses in identical twins.

Sample: CD4+ T cells sorted from blood. The chain uses TRBV20-1 and TRBJ2-7; D is perhaps TRBD1 (6 bases). The clonotype comes from a woman aged 18-30 years in good health. The DNA of the CDR3 is TGCAGTGCTAGAGGGACAGCCTCCTACGACCAGTACTTC. As protein: CSARGTASYDQYF.